Following are 13 T cell receptor beta chains from one sample sequenced in a study of vaccination effects on CD4 cells after COVID-19. ViraFEST assay sequencing came after antigen-specific CD4+ T cells were expanded with viral peptide pools. The culture ran for under eleven days, and then CD4+ T cells were isolated. Of the BNT162b2 and mRNA-1273 vaccines, participants received two doses of one or the other. This table comes from immunoSEQ multiplex PCR, and its TCRdb copy is limited to in-frame clones, with some not included. The table lists around 59,000 clones, 78% of them singletons, with 2% in the top ten. For these TCRs, the target antigens are not known. The sample here was CD4+ T cells from PBMCs cultured with HCoV-OC43 spike peptides, taken after COVID-19 vaccination. Subset reported: HCoV-OC43 spike overlapping peptide pool stimulation. The receptor source for this set is a human donor who received a COVID-19 vaccine.

The J gene is TRBJ2-1, the V gene TRBV12-5; 12 positions agree with TRBD2. CDR3 length: 15 residues. Germline CDR1 is LGHNT and CDR2 is FRNRAP. The trim removed 3 bases at V and 6 bases at J, leaving 3 bases unmatched. The CDR3 nucleotides read TGTGCTAGTGGTTTCTTACTAGCGGGGGGCAATGAGCAGTTCTTC. As protein: CASGFLLAGGNEQFF.

This clone was seen a few times. The V call is TRBV6-5, the J call TRBJ1-1; tentative D call: TRBD1 (6 bases). Trimming removed 6 bases at V and 5 bases at J, with 13 bases between. This CDR3 contains 13 residues. Germline assignment: CDR1 MNHEY and CDR2 SVGAGI. CDR3 residues: CASRTSQGTEAFF. CDR3 DNA: TGTGCCAGCAGAACATCTCAGGGGACTGAAGCTTTCTTT.

This clone occurred once. The rearrangement joins TRBV6-5 to TRBJ1-3, with TRBD1 as a possible D gene (6 bases). The V end lost 2 bases, the J end lost 9 bases, and 17 bases lay between the germline ends. Germline CDR1 reads MNHEY; CDR2 reads SVGAGI. The CDR3 is 15 amino acids. CDR3 sequence (DNA): TGTGCCAGCAGTTACCACGAACAGGGTTTGGGCACCATATATTTT. This translates into CASSYHEQGLGTIYF.

The chain carries TRBV18 and TRBJ2-2; TRBD1 matches 9 bases. The germline gives CDR1 KGHSH, CDR2 LQKENI. Unmatched junction bases numbered 9, after V lost 1 base and J lost 6 bases. The CDR3 consists of 17 residues. The CDR3 loop reads CASSPRLAGQGAGELFF. CDR3 sequence (DNA): TGTGCCAGCTCACCACGCCTCGCGGGACAGGGCGCCGGGGAGCTGTTTTTT. Full variable domain (missing parts from reference TRBV18 and TRBJ2-2): NAGVMQNPRHLVRRRGQEARLRCSPMKGHSHVYWYRQLPEEGLKFMVYLQKENIIDESGMPKERFSAEFPKEGPSILRIQQVVRGDSAAYFCASSPRLAGQGAGELFFGEGSRLTVL.

The table lists this clone with a few counts. The chain has TRBV28 and TRBJ1-1; D gene uncertain. CDR3 length: 16 amino acids. Germline CDR1 is MDHEN and CDR2 is SYDVKM. Trimming cost V 6 bases and J 6 bases, with 23 bases left between them. CDR3 loop: CASSPRGRSLAAEAFF. The CDR3 nucleotides read TGTGCCAGCAGCCCTCGCGGACGGAGCCTTGCGGCTGAAGCTTTCTTT. The full variable domain, in which reference TRBV28 and TRBJ1-1 provide the parts outside the CDR3, is DVKVTQSSRYLVKRTGEKVFLECVQDMDHENMFWYRQDPGLGLRLIYFSYDVKMKEKGDIPEGYSVSREKKERFSLILESASTNQTSMYLCASSPRGRSLAAEAFFGQGTRLTVV.

The sample holds a few counts of this clone. The V gene is TRBV19, the J gene TRBJ1-2; 7 bases line up with TRBD1. The CDR3 has 13 residues. The J segment lost 4 bases and the V segment lost 5 bases, leaving 4 bases of the junction unmatched. Germline V CDR1 and CDR2: LNHDA, SQIVND (reference sequence). For the CDR3, the DNA is TGTGCCAGTAGTGTACAGGGGACCTATGGCTACACCTTC. Translation gives CASSVQGTYGYTF.

The gene calls are TRBV19 and TRBJ1-5, with D maybe TRBD1 (6 bases). Germline CDR1 reads LNHDA; CDR2 reads SQIVND (reference sequence). The CDR3 loop spans 17 amino acids. V was clipped by 5 bases and J by 1 base, with 18 bases between them. CDR3 nucleotide sequence: TGTGCCAGTAGTCAGGACAGCACTCTAAGGAGCAATCAGCCCCAGCATTTT. It codes for CASSQDSTLRSNQPQHF. The full variable domain, its missing parts supplied by reference TRBV19 and TRBJ1-5, is DGGITQSPKYLFRKEGQNVTLSCEQNLNHDAMYWYRQDPGQGLRLIYYSQIVNDFQKGDIAEGYSVSREKKESFPLTVTSAQKNPTAFYLCASSQDSTLRSNQPQHFGDGTRLSIL.

The chain recombines TRBV5-1 with TRBJ1-6; no reliable D call. Trimming took 4 bases from V and 7 from J, leaving 9 bases between them. CDR1 is SGHRS and CDR2 is YFSETQ in the germline V gene. The CDR3 runs 13 residues. CDR3 nucleotide sequence: TGCGCCAGCAGCGCGACATGGAATTCACCCCTCCACTTT. Its protein is CASSATWNSPLHF. The variable domain in full, completed from reference TRBV5-1 and TRBJ1-6, reads KAGVTQTPRYLIKTRGQQVTLSCSPISGHRSVSWYQQTPGQGLQFLFEYFSETQRNKGNFPGRFSGRQFSNSRSEMNVSTLELGDSALYLCASSATWNSPLHFGNGTRLTVT.

The chain joins TRBV5-1 to TRBJ1-3; no reliable D call. The V gene lost 0 bases and the J gene lost 0 bases, with 16 bases spanning the gap. The CDR3 loop spans 18 amino acids. Germline assignment: CDR1 SGHRS and CDR2 YFSETQ. CDR3 coding DNA: TGCGCCAGCAGCTTGGAGGGAGCAGGACTGGACTCTGGAAACACCATATATTTT. It translates to CASSLEGAGLDSGNTIYF.

This sequence joins TRBV11-2 and TRBJ2-1; the D gene is possibly TRBD1 (5 bases). The CDR3 length is 17 residues. The V end was cut by 3 bases, the J end by 0 bases, with 15 bases between. The germline V gene encodes CDR1 SGHAT and CDR2 FQNNGV. The CDR3 bases are TGTGCCAGCAGCTTGCGCAGGGTTCAGAGCTCCTACAATGAGCAGTTCTTC. This gives the protein CASSLRRVQSSYNEQFF.

This chain uses TRBV24-1 with TRBJ2-1; the match to TRBD2 covers 12 bases. This CDR3 comprises 15 residues. Trimming cost V 4 bases and J 5 bases; bases outside gene matches: 2. Germline-derived CDR1 and CDR2 are KGHDR and SFDVKD. The CDR3 region has the DNA TGTGCCACCAGTGAAACTAGCGGGGGGAACAATGAGCAGTTCTTC. Protein: CATSETSGGNNEQFF.

The chain recombines TRBV7-8 with TRBJ1-5, with TRBD1 as a possible D gene (5 bases). The V gene lost 5 bases and the J gene lost 3 bases, with 14 bases spanning the gap. The CDR3 is 15 residues long. Per germline, CDR1 SGHVS and CDR2 FQNEAQ. The CDR3 loop reads CASSPRGGNNQPQHF. As DNA, the CDR3 is TGTGCCAGCAGCCCTAGGGGTGGGAACAATCAGCCCCAGCATTTT.

This clone was detected only a few times. This rearrangement joins TRBV19 to TRBJ2-1; TRBD2 agrees at 13 bases. The V segment lost 10 bases and the J segment 9 bases; nucleotides outside the gene matches: 9. This CDR3 contains 14 residues. Per germline, CDR1 LNHDA and CDR2 SQIVND (reference sequence). CDR3: CATTSGGASSEQFF. The CDR3 nucleotides read TGTGCCACCACTAGCGGGGGGGCTTCAAGTGAGCAGTTCTTC. Looking up the rest from reference TRBV19 and TRBJ2-1 gives the full variable domain: DGGITQSPKYLFRKEGQNVTLSCEQNLNHDAMYWYRQDPGQGLRLIYYSQIVNDFQKGDIAEGYSVSREKKESFPLTVTSAQKNPTAFYLCATTSGGASSEQFFGPGTRLTVL.